This TCR beta chain was obtained from a study of T cells in Graves' hyperthyroidism and ophthalmopathy. It was RNA transcripts that yielded the amplified TCR beta CDR3 regions. When the TCR CDR3 underwent first-round RT-PCR, the HTBI primer set was used. TCRdb reprocessed the multiplex PCR reads with MiXCR, giving one entry per CDR3 protein. The data hold hundreds of thousands of distinct CDR3 sequences, with approximately 19% observed a single time. This clonotype was counted only a few times. Germline CDR1 reads SQVTM; CDR2 reads ANQGSEA. Trimming pared 7 bases from V and 0 bases from J, leaving 20 bases between. The CDR3 covers 16 residues.

The sample comprised blood. This chain connects TRBV29-1 to TRBJ2-3; maybe TRBD2 (5 bases). The TCR comes from a woman between 50 and 59 years old with Graves' hyperthyroidism that later progressed to Graves' ophthalmopathy. Written as DNA, the CDR3 is TGCAGCGCTGCTGGGGATCAGCGGACGAGCACAGATACGCAGTATTTT. Residues: CSAAGDQRTSTDTQYF.